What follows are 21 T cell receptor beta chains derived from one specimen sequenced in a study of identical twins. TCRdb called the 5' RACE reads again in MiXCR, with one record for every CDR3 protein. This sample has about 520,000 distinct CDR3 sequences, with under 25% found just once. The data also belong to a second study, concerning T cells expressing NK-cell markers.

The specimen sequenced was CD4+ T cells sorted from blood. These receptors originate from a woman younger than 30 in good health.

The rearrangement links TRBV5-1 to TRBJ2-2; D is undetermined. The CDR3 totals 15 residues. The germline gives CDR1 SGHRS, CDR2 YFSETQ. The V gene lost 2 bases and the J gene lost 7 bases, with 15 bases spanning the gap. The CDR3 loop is CASSFQVSLDGELFF. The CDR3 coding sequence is TGCGCCAGCAGCTTCCAAGTGAGCTTAGACGGGGAGCTGTTTTTT.

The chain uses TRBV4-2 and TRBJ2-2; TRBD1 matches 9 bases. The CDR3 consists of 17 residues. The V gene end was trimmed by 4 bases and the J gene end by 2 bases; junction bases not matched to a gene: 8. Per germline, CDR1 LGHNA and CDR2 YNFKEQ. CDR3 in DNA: TGTGCCAGCAGCCGTACCGGACAGGGGACTAACACCGGGGAGCTGTTTTTT. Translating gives CASSRTGQGTNTGELFF.

CDR3 residues: CASSFLAGRETQYF. CDR3 DNA: TGTGCCAGCAGCTTCTTGGCGGGGCGAGAGACCCAGTACTTC. V usage is TRBV5-6 and J usage is TRBJ2-5; weak D call: TRBD2 (6 bases). CDR3 length: 14 residues. V was cut by 2 bases and J by 4 bases, with 12 bases left in between. Germline CDR1 reads SGHDT; CDR2 reads YYEEEE.

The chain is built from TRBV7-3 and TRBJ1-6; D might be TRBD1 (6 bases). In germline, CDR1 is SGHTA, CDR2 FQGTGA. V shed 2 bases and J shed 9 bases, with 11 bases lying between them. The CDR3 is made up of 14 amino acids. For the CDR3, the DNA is TGTGCCAGCAGCTTAGGGGGCTCTGGTTCACCCCTCCACTTT. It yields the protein CASSLGGSGSPLHF. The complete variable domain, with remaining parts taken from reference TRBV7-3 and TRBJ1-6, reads GAGVSQTPSNKVTEKGKYVELRCDPISGHTALYWYRQSLGQGPEFLIYFQGTGAADDSGLPNDRFFAVRPEGSVSTLKIQRTERGDSAVYLCASSLGGSGSPLHFGNGTRLTVT.

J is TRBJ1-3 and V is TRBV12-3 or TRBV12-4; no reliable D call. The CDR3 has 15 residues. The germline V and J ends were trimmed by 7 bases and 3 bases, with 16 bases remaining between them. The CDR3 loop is CASTTQQGGGNTIYF. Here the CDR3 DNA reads TGTGCCAGCACCACCCAGCAAGGAGGTGGAAACACCATATATTTT.

The CDR3 loop is CASSLRTQKQFF. CDR3 nucleotide sequence: TGTGCCAGCAGCCTCCGGACCCAAAAGCAGTTCTTC. V usage is TRBV7-9 and J usage is TRBJ2-1; D unresolved. Germline V gene data show CDR1 as SEHNR and CDR2 as FQNEAQ (reference sequence). The CDR3 totals 12 residues. Trimming stripped 5 bases from V and 11 bases from J, with 13 bases between.

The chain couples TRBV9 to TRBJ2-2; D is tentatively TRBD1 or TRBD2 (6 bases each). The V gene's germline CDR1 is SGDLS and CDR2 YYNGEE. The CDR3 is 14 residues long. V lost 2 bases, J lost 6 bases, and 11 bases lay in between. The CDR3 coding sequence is TGTGCCAGCAGCGTTTTGAGGGGGGCCGGGGAGCTGTTTTTT. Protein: CASSVLRGAGELFF.

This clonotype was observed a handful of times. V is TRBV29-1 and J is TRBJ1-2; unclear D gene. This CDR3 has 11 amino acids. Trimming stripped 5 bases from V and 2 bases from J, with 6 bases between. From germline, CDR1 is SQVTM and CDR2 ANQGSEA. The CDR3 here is CSVTLNYGYTF. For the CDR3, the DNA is TGCAGCGTTACATTGAACTATGGCTACACCTTC.

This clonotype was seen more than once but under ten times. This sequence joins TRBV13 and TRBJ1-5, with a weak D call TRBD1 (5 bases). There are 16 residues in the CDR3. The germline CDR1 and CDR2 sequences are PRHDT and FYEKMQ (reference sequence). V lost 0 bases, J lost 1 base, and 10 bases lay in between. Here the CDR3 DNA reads TGTGCCAGCAGCTTAGGCGGCAGGGCCAGCAATCAGCCCCAGCATTTT. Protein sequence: CASSLGGRASNQPQHF.

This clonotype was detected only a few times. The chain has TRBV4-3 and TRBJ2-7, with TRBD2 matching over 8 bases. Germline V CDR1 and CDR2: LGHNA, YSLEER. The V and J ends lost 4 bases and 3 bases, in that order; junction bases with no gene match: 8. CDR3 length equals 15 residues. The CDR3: CASSLNSGRRYEQYF. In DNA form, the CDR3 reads TGCGCCAGCAGCCTTAACAGCGGGAGACGCTACGAGCAGTACTTC.

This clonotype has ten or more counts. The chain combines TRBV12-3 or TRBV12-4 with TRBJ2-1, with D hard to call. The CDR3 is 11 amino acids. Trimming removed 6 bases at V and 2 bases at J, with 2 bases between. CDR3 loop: CASRAYNEQFF. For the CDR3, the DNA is TGTGCCAGCAGAGCCTACAATGAGCAGTTCTTC.

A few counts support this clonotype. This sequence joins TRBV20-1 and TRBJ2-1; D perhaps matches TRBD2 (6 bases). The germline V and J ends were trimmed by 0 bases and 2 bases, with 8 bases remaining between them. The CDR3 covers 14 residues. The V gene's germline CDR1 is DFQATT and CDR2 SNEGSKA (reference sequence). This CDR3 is CSARDRGTYNEQFF. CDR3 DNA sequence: TGCAGTGCTAGAGATCGGGGGACCTACAATGAGCAGTTCTTC.

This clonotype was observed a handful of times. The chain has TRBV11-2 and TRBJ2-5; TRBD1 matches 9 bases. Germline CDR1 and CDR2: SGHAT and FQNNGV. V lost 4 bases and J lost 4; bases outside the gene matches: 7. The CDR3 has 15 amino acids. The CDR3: CASSSPGTGRETQYF. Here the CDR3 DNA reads TGTGCCAGCAGCTCCCCCGGGACAGGGAGAGAGACCCAGTACTTC. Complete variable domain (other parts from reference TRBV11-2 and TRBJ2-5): EAGVAQSPRYKIIEKRQSVAFWCNPISGHATLYWYQQILGQGPKLLIQFQNNGVVDDSQLPKDRFSAERLKGVDSTLKIQPAKLEDSAVYLCASSSPGTGRETQYFGPGTRLLVL.

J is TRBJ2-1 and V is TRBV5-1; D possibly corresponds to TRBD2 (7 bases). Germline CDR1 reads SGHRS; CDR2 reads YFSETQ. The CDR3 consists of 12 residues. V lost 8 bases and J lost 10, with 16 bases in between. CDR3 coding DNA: TGCGCCAGTAGAGGGGGGGTTGGGGAGCAGTTCTTC. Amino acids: CASRGGVGEQFF.

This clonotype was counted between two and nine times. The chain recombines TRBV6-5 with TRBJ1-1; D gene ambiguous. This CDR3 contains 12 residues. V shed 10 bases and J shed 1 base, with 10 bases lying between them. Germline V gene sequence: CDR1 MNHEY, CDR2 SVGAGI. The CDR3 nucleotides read TGTGCCACCGGACGGTGGAACACTGAAGCTTTCTTT. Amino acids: CATGRWNTEAFF.

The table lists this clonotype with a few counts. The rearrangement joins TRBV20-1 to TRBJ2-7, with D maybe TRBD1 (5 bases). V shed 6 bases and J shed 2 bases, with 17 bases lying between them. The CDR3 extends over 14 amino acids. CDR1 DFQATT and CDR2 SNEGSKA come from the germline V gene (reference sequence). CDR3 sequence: CSAPGAGRPYEQYF. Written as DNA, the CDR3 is TGCAGTGCCCCTGGGGCAGGACGACCCTACGAGCAGTACTTC.

The CDR3 here is CASSGNVGYGYTF. For the CDR3, the DNA is TGCGCCAGCAGCGGAAATGTGGGCTATGGCTACACCTTC. The chain links TRBV5-1 to TRBJ1-2; D gene unclear. CDR1 SGHRS and CDR2 YFSETQ come from the germline V gene. CDR3 length: 13 amino acids. V was pared by 4 bases and J by 4 bases, with 11 bases between.

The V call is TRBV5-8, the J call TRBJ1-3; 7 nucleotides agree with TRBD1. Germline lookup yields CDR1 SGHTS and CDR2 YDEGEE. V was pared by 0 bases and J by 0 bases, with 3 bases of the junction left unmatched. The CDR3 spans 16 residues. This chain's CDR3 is CASSLAGQFSGNTIYF. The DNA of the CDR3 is TGTGCCAGCAGCTTGGCGGGACAGTTCTCTGGAAACACCATATATTTT. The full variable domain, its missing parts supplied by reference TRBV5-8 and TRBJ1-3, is EAGVTQSPTHLIKTRGQQATLRCSPISGHTSVYWYQQALGLGLQFLLWYDEGEERNRGNFPPRFSGRQFPNYSSELNVNALELEDSALYLCASSLAGQFSGNTIYFGEGSWLTVV.

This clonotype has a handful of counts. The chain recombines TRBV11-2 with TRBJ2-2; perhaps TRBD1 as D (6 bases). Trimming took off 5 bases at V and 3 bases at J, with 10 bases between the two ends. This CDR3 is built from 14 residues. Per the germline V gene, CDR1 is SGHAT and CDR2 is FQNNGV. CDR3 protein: CASSQRTDTGELFF. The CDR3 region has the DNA TGTGCCAGCAGCCAAAGGACAGACACCGGGGAGCTGTTTTTT.

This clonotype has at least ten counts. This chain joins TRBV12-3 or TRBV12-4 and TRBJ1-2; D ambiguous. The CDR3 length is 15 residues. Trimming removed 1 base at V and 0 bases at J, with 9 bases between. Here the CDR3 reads CASSLGFKANYGYTF. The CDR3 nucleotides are TGTGCCAGCAGTTTAGGATTTAAAGCTAACTATGGCTACACCTTC.

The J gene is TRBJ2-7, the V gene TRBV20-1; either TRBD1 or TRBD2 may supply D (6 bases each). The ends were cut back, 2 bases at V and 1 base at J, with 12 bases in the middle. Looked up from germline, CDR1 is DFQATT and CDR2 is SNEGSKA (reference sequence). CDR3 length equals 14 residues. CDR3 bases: TGCAGTGCTAGAAGGGGGGCGGGATCCTACGAGCAGTACTTC. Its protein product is CSARRGAGSYEQYF.